This T cell receptor beta chain was identified during a study of shared clonotypes between healthy human individuals. Germline values: CDR1 LNHDA, CDR2 SQIVND (reference sequence). The V end lost 5 bases, the J end lost 0 bases, and 16 bases lay between the germline ends. The CDR3 is 16 amino acids. The run depth of the assay was deep. Roughly 27,000 T cell genomes, or approximately 190 ng DNA, went into the sorted-subset replicate PCRs. Libraries were prepared by immunoSEQ multiplex PCR; TCRdb keeps only in-frame clonotypes and omits some of them. Of some 690,000 clones listed, around 90% were seen once; the top ten hold about a third. All of the donors resided in Nashville, Tennessee, and each was a Caucasian adult.

The chain is built from TRBV19 and TRBJ1-1; no firm D call. The TCR originated in a man aged 18 to 29 in good health. Some clones in this sample may be carry-over from other donors' samples. The sequenced material came from memory CD8+ T cells from PBMCs. As for subset: CD45RO+ cells pooled with CCR7-negative TemRA cells. The CDR3 here is CASSPYARRLNTEAFF. In nucleotides, the CDR3 is TGTGCCAGTAGTCCCTATGCGAGGCGTCTGAACACTGAAGCTTTCTTT. The full variable domain, completed using reference TRBV19 and TRBJ1-1, is DGGITQSPKYLFRKEGQNVTLSCEQNLNHDAMYWYRQDPGQGLRLIYYSQIVNDFQKGDIAEGYSVSREKKESFPLTVTSAQKNPTAFYLCASSPYARRLNTEAFFGQGTRLTVV.